This record looks at one T cell receptor (beta chain) sequence and its context. What it binds is not known. These data belong to a study of shared clonotypes between healthy human individuals. Points from the study as a whole: Non-shared clonotypes had lower generation probabilities than those shared by all four donors.

Assay used: immunoSEQ multiplex PCR; TCRdb lists only in-frame clones, some missing. The sample lists 450,000 to 700,000 clones, just under 97% occurring once. Naive CD8 cells lacked CD45RO, underwent positive selection for CCR7 and left out terminally differentiated effector memory CD45RA+ cells. Specimen: naive CD8+ T cells sorted from blood. The sequence was obtained from a woman in her 30s in good health.

CDR3 in amino acids: CASSLEGFGVTEAFF. CDR3 sequence (DNA): TGTGCCAGCAGTTTAGAGGGATTTGGGGTCACTGAAGCTTTCTTT. The chain couples TRBV27 to TRBJ1-1; no clear D gene. This CDR3 has 15 residues. The germline V and J ends were trimmed by 2 bases and 4 bases, with 14 bases remaining between them. The germline V gene encodes CDR1 MNHEY and CDR2 SMNVEV (reference sequence).